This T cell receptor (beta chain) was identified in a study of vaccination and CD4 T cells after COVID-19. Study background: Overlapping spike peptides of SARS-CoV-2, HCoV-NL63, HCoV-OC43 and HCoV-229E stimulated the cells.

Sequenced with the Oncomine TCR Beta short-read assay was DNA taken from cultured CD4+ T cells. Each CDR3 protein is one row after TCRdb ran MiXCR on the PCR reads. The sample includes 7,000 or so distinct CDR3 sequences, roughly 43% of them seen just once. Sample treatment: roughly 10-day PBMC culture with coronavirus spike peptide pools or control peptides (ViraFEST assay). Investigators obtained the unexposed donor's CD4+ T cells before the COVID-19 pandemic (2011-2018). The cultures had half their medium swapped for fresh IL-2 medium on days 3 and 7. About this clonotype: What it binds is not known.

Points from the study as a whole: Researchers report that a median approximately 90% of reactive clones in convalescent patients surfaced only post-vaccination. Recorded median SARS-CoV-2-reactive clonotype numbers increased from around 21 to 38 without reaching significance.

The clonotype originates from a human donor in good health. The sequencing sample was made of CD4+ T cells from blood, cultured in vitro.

CDR3 residues: CASSRDRPTGEQYF. Written as DNA, the CDR3 is TGTGCCAGCAGCCGGGACAGGCCTACGGGGGAGCAGTACTTC. The chain has TRBV5-4 and TRBJ2-7; 8 bases align to TRBD1. CDR1 SGHNT and CDR2 YYREEE come from the germline V gene (reference sequence). The V and J ends lost 4 bases and 7 bases, in that order; junction bases with no gene match: 10. The CDR3 contains 14 residues.